This passage covers 20 T cell receptor beta chains from one sample sequenced in a study of technical replicates of blood from a few donors. Only in-frame clones appear in the TCRdb table, and some are missing; sequencing was by immunoSEQ multiplex PCR. The repertoire holds about 100,000 clones, with around 95% as singletons. Sequenced: T cells isolated from PBMCs. These receptor sequences come from a human donor in good health.

The V gene is TRBV4-1, the J gene TRBJ2-5; possible D gene TRBD1, 5 bases. Germline V gene sequence: CDR1 MGHRA, CDR2 YSYEKL. V lost 0 bases and J 2 bases, leaving 10 bases between the germline ends. CDR3 length equals 15 residues. CDR3 nucleotides: TGCGCCAGCAGCCAAGATCAGGGCTTTCAAGAGACCCAGTACTTC. Its protein is CASSQDQGFQETQYF.

The rearrangement joins TRBV5-1 to TRBJ1-3; D remains unclear. Germline V gene sequence: CDR1 SGHRS, CDR2 YFSETQ. The CDR3 is 14 amino acids. Trimming took 4 bases from V and 0 from J, leaving 8 bases between them. For the CDR3, the DNA is TGCGCCAGCAGCGCCCGCGGCTCTGGAAACACCATATATTTT. This gives the protein CASSARGSGNTIYF.

The rearrangement joins TRBV28 to TRBJ2-7, with 7 bases identical to TRBD1. There are 12 residues in the CDR3. V dropped 6 bases and J dropped 4; count of bases not matched to a gene: 3. Germline CDR1 MDHEN, CDR2 SYDVKM. The CDR3 loop is CASSMDRYEQYF. The CDR3 bases are TGTGCCAGCAGCATGGACAGGTACGAGCAGTACTTC.

The rearrangement uses TRBV6-4 and TRBJ1-2, with TRBD1 matching 8 bases. J lost 4 bases, V lost 5 bases, and 6 bases had no gene match. The CDR3 spans 14 residues. Germline-derived CDR1 and CDR2 are MRHNA and SNTAGT. The CDR3 loop reads CASSPRGLGYGYTF. CDR3 bases: TGTGCCAGCAGTCCCAGGGGGCTCGGCTATGGCTACACCTTC.

The chain links TRBV7-9 to TRBJ1-4, with D unresolved. CDR3 length: 14 amino acids. Germline lookup yields CDR1 SEHNR and CDR2 FQNEAQ (reference sequence). The V end lost 1 base, the J end lost 12 bases, and 15 bases lay between the germline ends. The CDR3: CASSLVGVGSELFF. The CDR3 DNA reads TGTGCCAGCAGCTTAGTGGGTGTCGGGTCTGAACTGTTTTTT.

The rearrangement uses TRBV28 and TRBJ2-7, with TRBD1 matching over 11 bases. The J segment lost 5 bases and the V segment lost 8 bases, leaving 5 bases of the junction unmatched. Per germline, CDR1 MDHEN and CDR2 SYDVKM. CDR3 length equals 13 residues. The DNA for the CDR3 is TGTGCCAGCCAGGACAGGGGGCTAAACGAGCAGTACTTC. This translates into CASQDRGLNEQYF.

The chain uses TRBV14 and TRBJ2-7, with D uncertain. The V gene's germline CDR1 is SGHDN and CDR2 FVKESK. The CDR3 is 12 residues long. Trimming stripped 4 bases from V and 5 bases from J, with 9 bases between. Here the CDR3 DNA reads TGTGCCAGCAGCCCTCACAGAGACGAGCAGTACTTC. Protein: CASSPHRDEQYF.

The CDR3 loop is CASSAVRDSLNTEAFF. CDR3 in DNA: TGCGCCAGCAGTGCAGTGAGGGACAGCCTGAACACTGAAGCTTTCTTT. The chain recombines TRBV10-2 with TRBJ1-1; TRBD1 matches at 7 bases. The V gene end was trimmed by 4 bases and the J gene end by 0 bases; junction bases not matched to a gene: 8. In germline, CDR1 is WSHSY, CDR2 SAAADI. CDR3 size: 16 residues.

The V call is TRBV10-3, the J call TRBJ2-5, with 8 bases identical to TRBD2. The CDR3 runs to 14 residues. Germline trimming cut 7 bases from V and 5 bases from J; bases unmatched to any gene: 9. CDR1 is ENHRY and CDR2 is SYGVKD in the germline V gene. In DNA, the CDR3 is TGTGCCATCACCCCGCGGGAGGATGGCGAGACCCAGTACTTC. Translated, it gives CAITPREDGETQYF.

This chain uses TRBV28 with TRBJ2-3; 7 bases align to TRBD1. The CDR3 totals 15 residues. V was pared by 7 bases and J by 3 bases, with 10 bases of the junction left unmatched. The germline gives CDR1 MDHEN, CDR2 SYDVKM. CDR3 protein: CASMVGGDGTDTQYF. CDR3 bases: TGTGCCAGCATGGTAGGGGGCGATGGGACAGATACGCAGTATTTT. Full variable domain (remainder filled in from reference TRBV28 and TRBJ2-3): DVKVTQSSRYLVKRTGEKVFLECVQDMDHENMFWYRQDPGLGLRLIYFSYDVKMKEKGDIPEGYSVSREKKERFSLILESASTNQTSMYLCASMVGGDGTDTQYFGPGTRLTVL.

The chain is built from TRBV19 and TRBJ1-6; 9 bases map to TRBD1. Germline CDR1 is LNHDA and CDR2 is SQIVND (reference sequence). Germline trimming cut 3 bases from V and 5 bases from J; bases unmatched to any gene: 2. The CDR3 is made up of 15 amino acids. The CDR3 DNA reads as TGTGCCAGTAGTATTGGGGACAGGGATAATTCACCCCTCCACTTT. Translation: CASSIGDRDNSPLHF.

This clone was counted once. V gene TRBV19 combines with J gene TRBJ1-6; D gene unclear. CDR1 and CDR2 from the germline V gene are LNHDA and SQIVND (reference sequence). The CDR3 loop spans 16 amino acids. Trimming took 0 bases from V and 0 from J, leaving 6 bases between them. The CDR3 region is CASSIDNFSYNSPLHF. CDR3 sequence (DNA): TGTGCCAGTAGTATAGACAACTTCTCCTATAATTCACCCCTCCACTTT.

The V and J genes are TRBV4-1 and TRBJ2-3, with unresolved D. The germline V and J ends were trimmed by 1 base and 4 bases, with 6 bases remaining between them. The CDR3 is 13 amino acids. CDR1 and CDR2 from the germline V gene are MGHRA and YSYEKL. The CDR3 region has the DNA TGCGCCAGCAGCCAAGTCGCGGCAGATACGCAGTATTTT. This codes for CASSQVAADTQYF.

The chain links TRBV7-9 to TRBJ2-2, with D perhaps TRBD1 (5 bases). Germline V CDR1 and CDR2: SEHNR, FQNEAQ (reference sequence). The CDR3 has 14 amino acids. V gave up 4 bases and J gave up 6 bases, with 12 bases separating them. The CDR3 sequence is CASSWGSRAGELFF. The CDR3, as DNA: TGTGCCAGCAGCTGGGGCAGCCGGGCCGGGGAGCTGTTTTTT.

This clone is a singleton in its sample. This chain connects TRBV5-4 to TRBJ1-1; tentatively, D is TRBD1 (6 bases). Germline V gene sequence: CDR1 SGHNT, CDR2 YYREEE (reference sequence). Trimming removed 10 bases at V and 1 base at J, with 11 bases between. The CDR3 length is 12 residues. CDR3 in DNA: TGTGCCGTGGGGGCTTCGAACACTGAAGCTTTCTTT. Translating it yields CAVGASNTEAFF.

The V gene is TRBV27, the J gene TRBJ2-7; D gene ambiguous. The CDR3 runs to 16 residues. Deletions cut 5 bases from V and 2 bases from J, with 19 bases between. Germline values: CDR1 MNHEY, CDR2 SMNVEV (reference sequence). In DNA, the CDR3 is TGTGCCAGCAGTCAATCGCCGACACCATTTACCTACGAGCAGTACTTC. This gives the protein CASSQSPTPFTYEQYF.

The chain joins TRBV28 to TRBJ1-2; TRBD1 matches at 10 bases. V lost 11 bases, J lost 7 bases, and 7 bases stayed unmatched. This CDR3 has 12 residues. Germline V gene sequence: CDR1 MDHEN, CDR2 SYDVKM. CDR3 in amino acids: CAGRQGASGYTF. CDR3 sequence (DNA): TGTGCCGGACGACAGGGGGCATCTGGCTACACCTTC.

V gene TRBV18 combines with J gene TRBJ2-1; possibly TRBD1 for D (5 bases). V lost 0 bases, J lost 15 bases, and 12 bases lay in between. Looked up from germline, CDR1 is KGHSH and CDR2 is LQKENI. This CDR3 contains 12 residues. CDR3 sequence: CASSPPGREGFF. In DNA, the CDR3 is TGTGCCAGCTCACCACCGGGCAGGGAAGGGTTCTTC.

This clone has just one count. V usage is TRBV6-6 and J usage is TRBJ2-7; possibly TRBD1 for D (5 bases). V gave up 5 bases and J gave up 3 bases, with 8 bases separating them. Germline V CDR1 and CDR2: MNHNY, SVGAGI (reference sequence). This CDR3 is 12 amino acids long. The CDR3 DNA sequence: TGTGCCAGCAGTAAGGGGATCTACGAGCAGTACTTC. This translates into CASSKGIYEQYF.

The chain employs TRBV10-3 and TRBJ2-5; possible D gene TRBD1, 6 bases. V lost 6 bases to trimming and J lost 5 bases, with 13 bases between them. There are 13 residues in the CDR3. Germline V gives CDR1 ENHRY, CDR2 SYGVKD. The DNA of the CDR3 is TGTGCCATCAGAGTCACAGGGCTGGAGACCCAGTACTTC. It specifies CAIRVTGLETQYF.